This T cell receptor (beta chain) was profiled in a study of Ad26.COV2.S vaccination and SARS-CoV-2 variants. In the study overall: Dosing was one shot or two shots 56 days apart.

Trimming took off 4 bases at V and 4 bases at J, with 5 bases between the two ends. The CDR3 sequence is 12 residues long. Germline V gene data show CDR1 as MGHDK and CDR2 as SYGVNS. The study, taken as a whole, reports: Spike-specific TCR breadth in vaccine recipients exceeded that seen in placebo recipients.

This table comes from immunoSEQ multiplex PCR, and its TCRdb copy is limited to in-frame clones, with some not included. Of fewer than 400,000 clones in the sample, around 90% were seen once. Treatment of the sample: over 15 received Ad26.COV2.S at low or high dose, single or two shots; 5 received placebo; per-sample allocation not given. Vaccine and placebo recipients were sampled on day 63 after the first injection. Immunization relied on an Ad26 vector, which expressed Wuhan-strain SARS-CoV-2 spike. With regard to this clone: Its antigen remains unidentified.

This chain connects TRBV25-1 to TRBJ1-3; D ambiguous. The source was peripheral blood, collected in a trial of Ad26.COV2.S vaccine versus placebo. This clonotype originated in a person aged 18 to 65 who received the Ad26.COV2.S COVID-19 vaccine or a placebo. CDR3: CASSARGNTIYF. DNA of the CDR3: TGTGCCAGCAGTGCTAGAGGAAACACCATATATTTT.